This T cell receptor (beta chain) was captured in a study of T cell clones after liver transplantation (dated by TCRdb to the late 2010s). Study-wide context: Samples were obtained from ITN030ST, a randomized trial in which withdrawal of immunosuppression was attempted within 2 years of liver transplantation. Donor-reactive T cell clones were identified by TCRbeta sequencing following a pre-transplant mixed lymphocyte reaction and were subsequently tracked in post-transplant blood. As an antigen-independent comparator for the donor-reactive sequences, third party-reactive TCRbeta sequences from pre-transplant MLRs were identified as well. Three of the eight recipients were HCV-positive; the others were transplanted for non-autoimmune, non-viral indications. No induction therapy was given to the subjects, and standard immunosuppression was administered until randomization at 12-24 months post-transplant. To count as tolerant, a recipient had to stay completely off immunosuppression for at least one year without liver enzymes climbing beyond twice the upper limit of normal. Blood samples were collected pre-transplant, then pre-randomization ahead of withdrawal, and finally post-randomization once withdrawal had either been completed or failed. Of the 8 liver transplant recipients making up the studied cohort, 3 were classified as tolerant and 5 as non-tolerant. General conclusions and limits of the study: Low numbers of available donor cells limited the measurable donor-reactive repertoire in two subjects. The conclusions were preliminary, being limited by small, heterogeneous patient numbers and by non-standardized post-transplant time points. The decline in donor-reactive sequences exceeded the decline in third party-reactive sequences, suggesting partial antigen-specific deletion that was unrelated to withdrawal success. Because no allograft tissue specimens were available, donor-reactive T cells may have migrated into the graft instead of being deleted. When repertoire turnover was accounted for, significantly reduced detection of donor-reactive sequences was found in 7 of 8 subjects for CD4 and in 8 of 8 subjects for CD8. Circulating donor-reactive CD4 TCRbeta sequences fell significantly post-transplant in 5 of 8 subjects, irrespective of tolerance or HCV status.

High-throughput TCRbeta CDR3 sequencing of frozen genomic DNA was performed by immunoSEQ, including PCR amplification, mapping, bias correction and internal controls. Turning to the authors' computational methods: Only productive rearrangements were retained, with each unique TCRbeta sequence defined by its CDR3 nucleotide sequence together with its V and J gene. Donor-reactive sequences required at least 5-fold expansion in CFSE-low cells versus unstimulated pre-transplant cells and at least 0.01% frequency. To ensure at least 90% detection power, minimum frequency thresholds were set for each subject based on that subject's lowest-template unstimulated sample. Jensen-Shannon divergence between the top 1000 TCRbeta sequences post-transplant and pre-transplant was used to measure repertoire turnover. Two-sided Fisher's exact tests were used to test for changes in the detection of donor-reactive sequences. TCRdb took this table from immuneACCESS and kept in-frame rearrangements with V and J called. Such tables lack part of the clones; where checked against another copy, unresolved V genes explain under half of the gap, and the rest is unexplained. V and J calls and clone size follow that table, whereas D and trimming were derived from the DNA. Within this sample are more than 95,000 clones, with approximately 78% of them counted one time only. The top ten clones comprise 0.99% of the sample.

A remark on this clone: Its antigen specificity is not known. Base qualities are not provided; no much larger clone lies one nucleotide away.

Inclusive of the bounding cysteine and phenylalanine, the CDR3 is 16 residues long. Only the CDR3 DNA stays, 48 bases, in frame from base 1. In the germline V gene, CDR1 corresponds to SQVTM and CDR2 to ANQGSEA. V has 1 base trimmed and J has 4 bases trimmed; junction bases matching no gene number 8. The meaning of the sample's time point label: pre-transplant. Unstimulated PBMCs, after thawing, were stained for CD3, CD4 and CD8 and then FACS-sorted into CD3+CD4+ and CD3+CD8+ populations. Randomization to immunosuppression withdrawal applied to every one of the 8 studied subjects. Genomic DNA was isolated with the Qiagen DNeasy Blood and Tissue Kit.

The receptor was derived from a human donor who received a liver transplant. The sequence links TRBV29-1 to TRBJ2-7; a stretch of 12 junction bases matches TRBD2. This material consisted of CD4+ T cells from blood, taken before liver transplant. The CDR3 protein: CSVEAPRLAGDYEQYF. The bases are TGCAGCGTTGAAGCCCCTCGACTAGCGGGAGATTACGAGCAGTACTTC.